This TCR beta chain comes out of a study of tumor-infiltrating lymphocytes in localized non-small cell lung cancer. General study points: No link was found between tumor T-cell fraction and recurrence-free survival. TCRbeta sequencing showed higher T cell infiltration in tumors than uninvolved lung.

Germline V lookup: CDR1 KGHSH, CDR2 LQKENI. CDR3 size: 15 residues. V was cut by 5 bases and J by 4 bases, with 12 bases left in between. Assay: immunoSEQ multiplex PCR; the TCRdb copy retains only in-frame clones and omits some. This table holds about 14,000 clones, around 82% found once. Comments on this clone: The antigen is undetermined.

V and J are TRBV18 and TRBJ2-6; D might be TRBD2 (5 bases). The origin of this receptor is a human donor with non-small cell lung cancer. Sequencing used lung tumor tissue. The CDR3 DNA is TGTGCCAGCTCATCCCCCGGGAACGGGGCCAACGTCCTGACTTTC. It encodes CASSSPGNGANVLTF.